A selection of T cell receptor beta chains follows, all from one sample in a study of shared clonotypes between healthy human individuals. The method was immunoSEQ multiplex PCR; TCRdb's version includes in-frame clones alone and lacks a portion of them. This table has more than 2,000,000 clones, approximately 93% appearing once. Sequencing used naive CD4+ T cells from PBMCs. These receptors were collected from a man aged 18 to 35 in good health. Some clones in this sample may be carry-over from other donors' samples. Each CDR3 is given with its conserved first and last residue. The D gene is left open where the match is weak. Part of the rows lack a size; the others show once, few, many or a class for expanded clones.

clone_size j_call d_call v_call cdr3_aa cdr3_nt
few TRBJ1-2 TRBD1 TRBV5-4 CASSLVQGDYGYTF TGTGCCAGCAGCTTGGTTCAGGGGGACTATGGCTACACCTTC
- TRBJ1-4 TRBD1 TRBV20-1 CSASTGTGVIF TGCAGTGCTTCTACGGGGACAGGGGTGATTTTT
once TRBJ2-5 TRBD2 TRBV5-1 CASKLAGGPQETQYF TGCGCCAGCAAGCTAGCGGGAGGGCCTCAAGAGACCCAGTACTTC
- TRBJ2-7 TRBD2 TRBV30 CAWKGGSGRAPPIAYYEQYF TGTGCCTGGAAGGGCGGGAGCGGGAGGGCCCCGCCGATTGCCTACTACGAGCAGTACTTC
- TRBJ2-3 TRBD2 TRBV5-6 CASSYPDWAGVDTQYF TGTGCCAGCAGCTACCCGGACTGGGCGGGAGTAGATACGCAGTATTTT
- TRBJ1-5 - TRBV6-1 CASSVQRDPGNQPQHF TGTGCCAGCAGTGTACAGCGGGACCCGGGAAATCAGCCCCAGCATTTT
once TRBJ1-4 TRBD1 TRBV27 CASGPRQGGEKLFF TGTGCCAGCGGACCCAGACAGGGAGGTGAAAAACTGTTTTTT
- TRBJ1-1 - TRBV4-1 CASSQGPVRGMNTEAFF TGCGCCAGCAGCCAAGGTCCCGTTCGGGGCATGAACACTGAAGCTTTCTTT
- TRBJ2-6 - TRBV28 CASSFYEGVLNSGANVLTF TGTGCCAGCAGTTTTTACGAGGGGGTTTTAAACTCTGGGGCCAACGTCCTGACTTTC
- TRBJ2-6 - TRBV27 CASSTVLNVGANVLTF TGTGCCAGCAGTACCGTTTTAAATGTGGGGGCCAACGTCCTGACTTTC
- TRBJ1-5 - TRBV10-3 CAISSDGYNQPQHF TGTGCCATCAGTTCTGACGGATACAATCAGCCCCAGCATTTT
- TRBJ1-2 - TRBV2 CASSRDNYGYTF TGTGCCAGCAGTAGAGACAACTATGGCTACACCTTC
- TRBJ1-5 - TRBV27 CASSQYRANQPQHF TGTGCCAGCAGCCAGTACCGGGCCAATCAGCCCCAGCATTTT
- TRBJ1-2 - TRBV10-3 CATNPEAADWGYTF TGTGCCACCAACCCGGAGGCGGCCGACTGGGGCTACACCTTC
- TRBJ1-6 - TRBV5-1 CASSPRLADSPLHF TGCGCCAGCAGCCCACGGCTGGCGGATTCACCCCTCCACTTT
- TRBJ1-4 TRBD1 TRBV28 CASSSSPGQGVLRGEKLFF TGTGCCAGCAGTTCAAGTCCGGGACAGGGTGTATTACGCGGTGAAAAACTGTTTTTT
- TRBJ2-5 TRBD2 TRBV4-1 CASSQGAGTSGRRGETQYF TGCGCCAGCAGCCAAGGGGCAGGGACTAGCGGGCGGAGAGGGGAGACCCAGTACTTC
- TRBJ2-1 - TRBV18 CASSEDLVGEQFF TGTGCCAGCTCAGAGGACCTGGTGGGTGAGCAGTTCTTC